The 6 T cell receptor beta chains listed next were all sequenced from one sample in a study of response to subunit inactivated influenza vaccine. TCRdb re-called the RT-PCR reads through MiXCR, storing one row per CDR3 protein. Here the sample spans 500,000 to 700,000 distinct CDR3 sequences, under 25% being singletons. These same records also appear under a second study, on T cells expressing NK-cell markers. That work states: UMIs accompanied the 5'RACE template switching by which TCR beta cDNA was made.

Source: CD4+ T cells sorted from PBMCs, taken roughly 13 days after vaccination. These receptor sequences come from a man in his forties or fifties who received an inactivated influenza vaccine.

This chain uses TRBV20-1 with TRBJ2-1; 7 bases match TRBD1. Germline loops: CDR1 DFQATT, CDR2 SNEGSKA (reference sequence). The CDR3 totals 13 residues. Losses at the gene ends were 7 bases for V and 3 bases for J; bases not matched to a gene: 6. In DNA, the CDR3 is TGCAGTGTCACAGGGGTTCGCTACAATGAGCAGTTCTTC. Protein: CSVTGVRYNEQFF.

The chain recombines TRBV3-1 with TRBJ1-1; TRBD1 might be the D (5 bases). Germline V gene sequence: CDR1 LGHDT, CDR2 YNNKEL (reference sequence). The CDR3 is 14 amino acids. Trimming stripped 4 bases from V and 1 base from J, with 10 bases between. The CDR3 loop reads CASSPRGSNTEAFF. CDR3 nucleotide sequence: TGTGCCAGCAGCCCCCGGGGGTCGAACACTGAAGCTTTCTTT.

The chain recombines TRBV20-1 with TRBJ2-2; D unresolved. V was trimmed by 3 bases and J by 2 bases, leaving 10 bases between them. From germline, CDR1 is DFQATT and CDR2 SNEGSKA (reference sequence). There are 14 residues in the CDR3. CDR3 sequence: CSARANRNTGELFF. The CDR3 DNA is TGCAGTGCTAGGGCTAACAGAAACACCGGGGAGCTGTTTTTT.

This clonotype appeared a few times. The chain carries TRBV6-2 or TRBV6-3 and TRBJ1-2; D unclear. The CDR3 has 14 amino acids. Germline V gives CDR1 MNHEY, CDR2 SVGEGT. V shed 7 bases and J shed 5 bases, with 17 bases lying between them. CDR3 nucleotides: TGTGCCAGCATCTTCAGCCCCGGTTTTTATGGCTACACCTTC. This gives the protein CASIFSPGFYGYTF.

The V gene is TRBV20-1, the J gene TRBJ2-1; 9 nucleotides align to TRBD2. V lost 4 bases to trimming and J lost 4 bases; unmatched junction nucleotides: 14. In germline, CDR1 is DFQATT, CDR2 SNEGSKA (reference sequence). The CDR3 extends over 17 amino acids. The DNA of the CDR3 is TGCAGTGCTATCGATAGTGGTCGACTAGCGGCGTACAATGAGCAGTTCTTC. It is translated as CSAIDSGRLAAYNEQFF.

CDR3 nucleotides: TGTGCCAGCAGCTTGGGACAGGGTGAGGGCATTCAGTACTTC. Translated, it gives CASSLGQGEGIQYF. This rearrangement joins TRBV5-5 to TRBJ2-4, with 7 positions matching TRBD1. The CDR3 is 14 residues long. V lost 0 bases to trimming and J lost 9 bases; unmatched junction nucleotides: 6. The germline CDR1 and CDR2 sequences are SGHKS and YYEKEE (reference sequence).